This entry concerns a single TCR beta chain. There is no known antigen for this receptor. It has no much larger one-base neighbor in the sample; base qualities were not kept. The data derive from a study of circulating and synovial CD4+ cells in juvenile arthritis (dated by TCRdb to the mid-2010s). As for the study more broadly: Within each patient, the study compared the TCRbeta CDR3 repertoires of three groups: circulating HLA-DR+ CD4 T cells, bulk blood CD4 T cells, and synovial CD4 T cells. Repertoire sequencing aimed to confirm that a circulating synovial-like CD4 T cell subset was enriched in synovial clonotypes. Broader findings and caveats from the paper: Since overlap with synovium went up as sequencing depth increased, the measured fractions of shared clonotypes likely underestimated the full repertoire overlap. Because T cell genome counts in CPL samples and bulk blood CD4 samples differed by at least an order of magnitude, sample-size effects were addressed. The difference between circulating pathogenic-like lymphocytes and bulk blood T cells was not detected by traditional Vbeta family usage analysis. Circulating pathogenic-like lymphocytes clustered together with synovial T cells, and compared with bulk blood, the circulating pathogenic-like lymphocytes shared a substantially higher fraction of CDR3 sequences with synovium. Synovial and circulating pathogenic-like lymphocyte repertoires were less diverse than bulk blood CD4 repertoires, with some CPL samples as oligoclonal as synovium.

The CDR3 measures 17 amino acids from cysteine to phenylalanine. CDR3 DNA is the only sequence kept; it has 51 bases, read in frame from the first base. Ends trimmed: V by 0 bases, J by 3 bases; bases unmatched to a gene: 9. Based on the germline V gene, the CDR1 and CDR2 sequences are SGDLS and YYNGEE. Libraries were made using the immunoSEQ multiplex PCR assay. An external provider performed TCRbeta CDR3 sequencing as a commercial service. In the paper's pipeline: The analyses relied on productive nucleotide sequences along with amino acid sequences obtained through in silico translation. Diversity was quantified by Renyi entropy over a range of alpha values, with sample size equalised by taking the median of 200 repeated subsamples. Pairwise repertoire distance was calculated as one minus the Chao-modified Jaccard index to correct for under-sampling and was used for clustering. Frequency-weighted overlap with synovial clonotypes was calculated over 200 sample sizes with 200 draws without replacement at each size, and the overlap was reported at the size of the smaller sample. This immuneACCESS table, as held by TCRdb, lists in-frame sequences with V and J called but not all clones. Of the missing ones, under half trace to an unresolved V gene in checked studies; the others have no known cause. D and trimming come from the DNA, and the V and J calls and clone size come from that table. The sample data list some 33,000 clones, and about 94% of these were observed just once. The top ten constitute roughly 0.7% of the sample.

The sequenced samples came from patients who had active juvenile idiopathic arthritis. Right after thawing, the cells went straight into sorting, and Live/Dead Fixable Near-IR Stain was used to exclude dead cells. The sequencing sample was made of CD4+ T cells from blood. This receptor chain uses TRBV9 and TRBJ2-7; a stretch of 10 junction bases matches TRBD2. The origin of this receptor is a human donor with juvenile idiopathic arthritis. The CDR3 protein sequence reads: CASSVALNSGGIYEQYF. The DNA reads as follows: TGTGCCAGCAGCGTAGCCTTGAATAGCGGGGGGATCTACGAGCAGTACTTC.